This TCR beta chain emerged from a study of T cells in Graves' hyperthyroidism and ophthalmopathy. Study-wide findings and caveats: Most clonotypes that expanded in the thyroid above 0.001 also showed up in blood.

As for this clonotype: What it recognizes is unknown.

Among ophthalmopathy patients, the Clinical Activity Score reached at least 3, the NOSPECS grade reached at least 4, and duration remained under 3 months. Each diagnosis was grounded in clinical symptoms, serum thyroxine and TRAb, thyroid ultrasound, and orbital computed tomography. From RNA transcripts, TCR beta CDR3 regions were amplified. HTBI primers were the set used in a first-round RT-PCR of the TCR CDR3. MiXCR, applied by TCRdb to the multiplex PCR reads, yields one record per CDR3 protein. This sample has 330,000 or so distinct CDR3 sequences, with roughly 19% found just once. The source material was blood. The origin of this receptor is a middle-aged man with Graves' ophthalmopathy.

The CDR3 spells CASKSQWGYNEKLFF. The CDR3 coding sequence is TGTGCCAGCAAGTCCCAATGGGGTTATAATGAAAAACTGTTTTTT. The chain recombines TRBV11-2 with TRBJ1-4; unclear D gene. The CDR3 extends over 15 amino acids. V was trimmed by 7 bases and J by 4 bases, leaving 16 bases between them. Germline V gene data show CDR1 as SGHAT and CDR2 as FQNNGV.